The following is a T cell receptor (beta chain) sequence with its context. The antigen is undetermined. Primers for the PCR totalled 60 Vbeta and 13 Jbeta. Here immunoSEQ multiplex PCR was the method, and the copy in TCRdb shows in-frame clones only, minus some. The profile covers 150,000 to 200,000 clones, with about three quarters appearing a single time and roughly 2.6% taken by the ten largest. These data belong to a study of cytomegalovirus exposure and HLA in healthy donors. Study-wide points: The authors assumed roughly uniform sequencing depth across donors for presence/absence analyses.

The CDR3 contains 14 residues. Trimming left V 6 bases short and J 3 bases short, with 12 bases between. CDR1 is LNHDA, CDR2 SQIVND, per germline (reference sequence). Sequencing was carried out using PBMCs. The sequence came from a woman in her 40s in good health and CMV-seropositive. This chain links TRBV19 with TRBJ1-5, with D unresolved. The CDR3 nucleotides read TGTGCCAGTAGCTGGAGATATATCAATCAGCCCCAGCATTTT. Protein sequence: CASSWRYINQPQHF.